This TCR beta chain was sequenced in a study of CD8+ T cells in alopecia areata. A word on this clone: The identical CDR3 is also encoded by other nucleotide sequences in the sample.

Treatment given: oral pan-JAK inhibitor, 5-10 mg twice daily. As the sequencing template, cDNA was produced by extracting RNA and reverse transcribing it. Method: immunoSEQ multiplex PCR; TCRdb's copy keeps in-frame clones and lacks some. The table shows around 300,000 clones, with 60% occurring only once. The CDR3 runs to 16 residues. From germline, CDR1 is SGDLS and CDR2 YYNGEE. After removal of 0 bases from V and 4 bases from J, the junction contained 7 bases not matched to a gene. The sample here was CD4+ T cells sorted from blood, taken around week 54, from a patient treated with tofacitinib. The chain has TRBV9 and TRBJ2-1, with 7 bases matching TRBD2. This receptor was obtained from a human donor with alopecia areata. CDR3 amino acids: CASSVAGQRGYNEQFF. CDR3 nucleotide sequence: TGTGCCAGCAGCGTAGCGGGCCAGCGGGGTTACAATGAGCAGTTCTTC.